This entry lists 5 T cell receptor beta chains sequenced from one sample in a study of regulatory T cells in long-lasting Graves disease. This sample's time point: newly diagnosed GD, antithyroid drugs for less than 3 months. The TCR library was prepared using RNA isolated from PBMCs. CDR3 regions were amplified by Arm-PCR using iRepertoire HTBI primers to build TCR beta libraries. TCRdb re-called the multiplex PCR reads through MiXCR, storing one row per CDR3 protein. The sample carries fewer than 500,000 distinct CDR3 sequences, 16% recorded once. The same data also contributed to another study, on T cells in Graves' hyperthyroidism and ophthalmopathy.

Source: peripheral blood mononuclear cells (PBMCs), taken at new diagnosis, from a patient treated with antithyroid drugs. The receptors here all came from a man in his forties with Graves disease.

The rearrangement links TRBV5-6 to TRBJ2-2, with 7 bases aligning to TRBD2. This CDR3 spans 16 amino acids. V lost 1 base and J lost 3; bases outside the gene matches: 6. Germline V gene data show CDR1 as SGHDT and CDR2 as YYEEEE. CDR3 nucleotide sequence: TGTGCCAGCAGCTTGAGGAAGCGGGGAGACACCGGGGAGCTGTTTTTT. Encoded protein: CASSLRKRGDTGELFF.

The chain has TRBV6-1 and TRBJ2-7, with 11 positions matching TRBD1. V dropped 6 bases and J dropped 5; count of bases not matched to a gene: 12. This CDR3 has 16 residues. Germline CDR1 reads MNHNS; CDR2 reads SASEGT. The CDR3 loop reads CASSKASGQGGNEQYF. The CDR3 nucleotides are TGTGCCAGCAGCAAGGCTTCGGGACAGGGGGGGAACGAGCAGTACTTC.

In its sample, this clonotype was seen many times. J is TRBJ1-1 and V is TRBV2; 10 nucleotides line up with TRBD1. Trimming took 4 bases from V and 5 from J; bases not matched to a gene: 4. The CDR3 consists of 14 residues. Per the germline V gene, CDR1 is SNHLY and CDR2 is FYNNEI. The CDR3 spells CASSAGQGGTEAFF. CDR3 nucleotide sequence: TGTGCCAGCAGTGCCGGACAGGGGGGAACTGAAGCTTTCTTT.

The chain recombines TRBV6-1 with TRBJ1-1, with unresolved D. This CDR3 has 12 amino acids. Germline CDR1 MNHNS, CDR2 SASEGT. Trimming left V 6 bases short and J 3 bases short, with 8 bases between. In DNA, the CDR3 is TGTGCCAGCAGGGCAAGTTACACTGAAGCTTTCTTT. It encodes CASRASYTEAFF.

The rearrangement links TRBV19 to TRBJ2-1; D not certain. This CDR3 has 14 amino acids. CDR1 is LNHDA and CDR2 is SQIVND in the germline V gene (reference sequence). Trimming took 2 bases from V and 8 from J, leaving 13 bases between them. CDR3 region: CASSIWISDDEQFF. For the CDR3, the DNA is TGTGCCAGTAGTATATGGATTTCGGACGATGAGCAGTTCTTC.